This T cell receptor (beta chain) originates from a study of T-cell reconstitution after alpha-beta-depleted transplantation in children. Study findings and constraints: For some patients, TCRbeta diversity was high at day 60 because of recipient T cells and thymic progenitors that survived.

As for this clonotype: Its specificity is unknown.

Germline V gene sequence: CDR1 DFQATT, CDR2 SNEGSKA (reference sequence). The CDR3 is 12 residues long. V was trimmed by 6 bases and J by 6 bases, leaving 14 bases between them. The authors prepared the TCRbeta library with unique molecular identifiers. TCRdb processed the PCR reads anew with MiXCR; each CDR3 protein has one entry. The sample has 140,000 or so distinct CDR3 sequences; 8.5% to 10% are singletons. The sequence was collected from a female patient aged 2 to 10 who had a stem cell transplant for congenital amegakaryocytic thrombocytopenia, so the T cells may come from the graft donor. The sequencing here drew on PBMCs, mostly from graft donor cells, taken 180 days after TCRalphabeta/CD19-depleted stem cell transplant. This sequence joins TRBV20-1 and TRBJ2-5; tentative D call: TRBD2 (7 bases). The CDR3 DNA sequence: TGCAGTGCCAGGGAGGGGGGGAAGACCCAGTACTTC. Its translation: CSAREGGKTQYF.